This T cell receptor (beta chain) was captured by sequencing in a study of blood T cell repertoires in COVID-19. Study overall: The analysed material was cDNA or gDNA that came from T cells, B-cell-depleted T cells, or PBMCs.

Sequenced by immunoSEQ multiplex PCR; TCRdb stores in-frame clones only, minus some. The table has some 60,000 clones, about 87% seen once. The CDR3 covers 13 residues. The ends were cut back, 7 bases at V and 2 bases at J, with 9 bases in the middle. Germline lookup yields CDR1 LNHDA and CDR2 SQIVND (reference sequence). This clone was seen only once. This receptor was taken from a human donor with active COVID-19. The donor label of this sample is uncertain. The material sequenced was peripheral blood. V gene TRBV19 combines with J gene TRBJ1-5; D gene uncertain. CDR3 amino acids: CASTDRGNQPQHF. The CDR3, as DNA: TGTGCCAGTACCGATCGGGGCAATCAGCCCCAGCATTTT.